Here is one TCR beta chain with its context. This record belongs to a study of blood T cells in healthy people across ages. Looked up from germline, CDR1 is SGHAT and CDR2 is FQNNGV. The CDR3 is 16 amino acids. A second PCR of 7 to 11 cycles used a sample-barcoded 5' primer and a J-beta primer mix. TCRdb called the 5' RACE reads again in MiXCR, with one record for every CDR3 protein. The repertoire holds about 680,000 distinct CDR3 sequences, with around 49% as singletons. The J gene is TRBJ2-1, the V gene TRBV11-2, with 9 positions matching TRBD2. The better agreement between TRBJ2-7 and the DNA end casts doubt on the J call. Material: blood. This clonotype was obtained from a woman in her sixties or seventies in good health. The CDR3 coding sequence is TGTGCCAGCAGCCGTAGCGGGAGTAATTCCTACAATGAGCAGTACTTC. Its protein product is CASSRSGSNSYNEQYF.